Shown below are 29 T cell receptor beta chains from a single sample sequenced in a study of identical twins. MiXCR was run by TCRdb on the 5' RACE reads, yielding one entry per CDR3 protein. The sample consists of about 200,000 distinct CDR3 sequences, around 9.6% of them appearing once. Material: memory (CD45RO+) T cells sorted from blood. The receptor set was obtained from a woman aged 18-35 years in good health.

A few counts support this clonotype. The chain employs TRBV20-1 and TRBJ1-4; TRBD1 is a possible D gene (6 bases). V lost 4 bases to trimming and J lost 3 bases, with 9 bases between them. Germline V gene data show CDR1 as DFQATT and CDR2 as SNEGSKA (reference sequence). The CDR3 is 13 residues long. CDR3 amino acids: CSANRVANEKLFF. CDR3 nucleotides: TGCAGTGCTAACAGGGTGGCTAATGAAAAACTGTTTTTT.

This clonotype was found a few times. This may come from a read error, since a much larger clone is one base off. This chain's CDR3 is CASSPQSNQPQHF. CDR3 in DNA: TGTGCCAGCAGCCCACAGAGCAATCAGCCCCAGCATTTT. The J gene is TRBJ1-5, the V gene TRBV6-6; D is ambiguous. The germline V and J ends were trimmed by 6 bases and 1 base, with 7 bases remaining between them. CDR3 size: 13 residues. CDR1 is MNHNY and CDR2 is SVGAGI in the germline V gene (reference sequence).

This clonotype occurred many times. J is TRBJ2-7 and V is TRBV20-1, with 10 bases lining up with TRBD1. The V and J ends lost 2 bases and 6 bases, in that order; junction bases with no gene match: 7. From germline, CDR1 is DFQATT and CDR2 SNEGSKA (reference sequence). The CDR3 is made up of 14 amino acids. Here the CDR3 reads CSARPLDRGSEQYF. The CDR3, as DNA: TGCAGTGCTAGACCCCTGGACAGGGGGTCCGAGCAGTACTTC.

Many counts were recorded for this clonotype. The CDR3 spells CASSLTSGSGYNEQFF. In nucleotides, the CDR3 is TGTGCCAGCTCACTCACTAGCGGGAGTGGGTACAATGAGCAGTTCTTC. The gene calls are TRBV18 and TRBJ2-1; 11 bases match TRBD2. From germline, CDR1 is KGHSH and CDR2 LQKENI. This CDR3 has 16 residues. V was clipped by 4 bases and J by 4 bases; unmatched bases: 6.

This clonotype was observed many times. The rearrangement links TRBV7-2 to TRBJ2-1; 13 bases match TRBD2. V was pared by 5 bases and J by 5 bases, with 3 bases of the junction left unmatched. There are 15 residues in the CDR3. The germline V gene encodes CDR1 SGHTA and CDR2 FQGNSA. The CDR3 DNA sequence: TGTGCCAGCAGCCCCGGGACTAGCGGGAACAATGAGCAGTTCTTC. Protein: CASSPGTSGNNEQFF.

This clonotype was counted a few times. V is TRBV20-1 and J is TRBJ2-1; the match to TRBD1 covers 12 bases. The CDR3 consists of 16 residues. With V trimmed by 2 bases and J by 9 bases, 11 bases remained unmatched. Germline V lookup: CDR1 DFQATT, CDR2 SNEGSKA (reference sequence). The CDR3 DNA follows: TGCAGTGCTAGACGCACCGGGACAGGGGGCGTGGGTGAGCAGTTCTTC. It specifies CSARRTGTGGVGEQFF.

The table lists this clonotype with many counts. The chain recombines TRBV19 with TRBJ2-1; 7 bases are shared with TRBD2. The CDR3 runs to 16 residues. The germline V gene encodes CDR1 LNHDA and CDR2 SQIVND (reference sequence). The V gene end was trimmed by 5 bases and the J gene end by 3 bases; junction bases not matched to a gene: 10. CDR3 region: CASSPLRGSIYNEQFF. CDR3 DNA: TGTGCCAGTAGTCCGCTTCGCGGGAGTATCTACAATGAGCAGTTCTTC. Together with reference TRBV19 and TRBJ2-1, the CDR3 gives the full variable domain: DGGITQSPKYLFRKEGQNVTLSCEQNLNHDAMYWYRQDPGQGLRLIYYSQIVNDFQKGDIAEGYSVSREKKESFPLTVTSAQKNPTAFYLCASSPLRGSIYNEQFFGPGTRLTVL.

This clonotype was found many times. The chain is built from TRBV7-7 and TRBJ2-5; D tentatively fits TRBD1 or TRBD2 (5 bases each). The CDR3 totals 14 residues. Germline V gives CDR1 SSHAT, CDR2 FNYEAQ (reference sequence). V gave up 4 bases and J gave up 5 bases, with 14 bases separating them. The CDR3 protein is CASSSGGSSETQYF. CDR3 sequence (DNA): TGTGCCAGCAGCTCTGGGGGAAGTTCGGAGACCCAGTACTTC.

This clonotype showed up many times. The chain links TRBV12-3 or TRBV12-4 to TRBJ2-1; 8 positions match TRBD2. The V gene end was trimmed by 8 bases and the J gene end by 6 bases; junction bases not matched to a gene: 9. This CDR3 region has 14 residues. Here the CDR3 reads CASSTQRESNEQFF. The CDR3 region has the DNA TGTGCCAGCTCTACTCAGCGGGAGTCCAATGAGCAGTTCTTC.

V gene TRBV7-2 combines with J gene TRBJ2-1; D not resolved. Germline V gene lookup returns CDR1 SGHTA and CDR2 FQGNSA. The V gene lost 5 bases and the J gene lost 4 bases, with 9 bases spanning the gap. The CDR3 consists of 13 residues. CDR3 in amino acids: CASSNRAYNEQFF. The DNA for the CDR3 is TGTGCCAGCAGCAACCGGGCTTACAATGAGCAGTTCTTC.

The chain links TRBV7-9 to TRBJ1-4; 7 bases agree with TRBD1. The length of the CDR3 is 14 residues. Germline-derived CDR1 and CDR2 are SEHNR and FQNEAQ (reference sequence). The J segment lost 8 bases and the V segment lost 2 bases, leaving 5 bases of the junction unmatched. The CDR3 DNA sequence: TGTGCCAGCAGCTTACGACAGGGTGGCGAAAAACTGTTTTTT. It specifies CASSLRQGGEKLFF.

The rearrangement uses TRBV6-6 and TRBJ2-5; D gene ambiguous. CDR3 length: 11 residues. CDR1 MNHNY and CDR2 SVGAGI come from the germline V gene (reference sequence). V gave up 5 bases and J gave up 4 bases, with 5 bases separating them. The CDR3 loop reads CASSDRETQYF. CDR3 nucleotide sequence: TGTGCCAGCAGTGATCGAGAGACCCAGTACTTC.

This clonotype came up a few times. V is TRBV5-4 and J is TRBJ2-3, with 8 bases identical to TRBD2. The CDR3 has 16 amino acids. The V gene's germline CDR1 is SGHNT and CDR2 YYREEE (reference sequence). Trimming removed 6 bases from V and 2 bases from J; junction bases left unmatched: 11. CDR3: CASKRGSGGTTDTQYF. CDR3 nucleotide sequence: TGTGCCAGCAAGAGAGGCAGCGGGGGCACCACAGATACGCAGTATTTT.

V and J are TRBV3-1 and TRBJ2-4; unclear D gene. Germline-derived CDR1 and CDR2 are LGHDT and YNNKEL (reference sequence). Trimming cost V 5 bases and J 6 bases, with 8 bases left between them. CDR3 length: 12 amino acids. The CDR3 reads CASSSSRNIQYF. The CDR3 coding sequence is TGTGCCAGCAGCTCTAGTAGAAACATTCAGTACTTC.

This clonotype was seen repeatedly, ten times or more. The chain combines TRBV7-9 with TRBJ1-1, with 9 bases lining up with TRBD1. Per germline, CDR1 SEHNR and CDR2 FQNEAQ (reference sequence). CDR3 length: 17 amino acids. After removal of 3 bases from V and 3 bases from J, the junction contained 11 bases not matched to a gene. The CDR3 bases are TGTGCCAGCAGCTTCCCAAGTTACGACAGGGGGGACACTGAAGCTTTCTTT. Residues: CASSFPSYDRGDTEAFF. The full variable domain, completed using reference TRBV7-9 and TRBJ1-1, is DTGVSQNPRHKITKRGQNVTFRCDPISEHNRLYWYRQTLGQGPEFLTYFQNEAQLEKSRLLSDRFSAERPKGSFSTLEIQRTEQGDSAMYLCASSFPSYDRGDTEAFFGQGTRLTVV.

The V gene is TRBV7-2, the J gene TRBJ2-7; D unresolved. The V and J ends lost 1 base and 0 bases respectively, with 10 bases between them. Germline V lookup: CDR1 SGHTA, CDR2 FQGNSA. This CDR3 is built from 15 residues. CDR3 protein: CASSLGLAFSYEQYF. In DNA form, the CDR3 reads TGTGCCAGCAGCTTAGGCCTCGCCTTCTCCTACGAGCAGTACTTC. Complete variable domain (other parts from reference TRBV7-2 and TRBJ2-7): GAGVSQSPSNKVTEKGKDVELRCDPISGHTALYWYRQSLGQGLEFLIYFQGNSAPDKSGLPSDRFSAERTGGSVSTLTIQRTQQEDSAVYLCASSLGLAFSYEQYFGPGTRLTVT.

This clonotype was found many times. The rearrangement joins TRBV5-1 to TRBJ2-5; D is tentatively TRBD1 or TRBD2 (5 bases each). The CDR3 covers 15 residues. Trimming shortened V by 2 bases and J by 1 base, and 12 bases separated the two germline ends. Germline loops: CDR1 SGHRS, CDR2 YFSETQ. The DNA for the CDR3 is TGCGCCAGCAGCTTCTGGGACCGCCTCCAAGAGACCCAGTACTTC. Its protein is CASSFWDRLQETQYF.

This clonotype has only a few counts. The rearrangement links TRBV10-3 to TRBJ2-7; 11 bases map to TRBD2. From germline, CDR1 is ENHRY and CDR2 SYGVKD. The CDR3 has 14 residues. The ends lost 8 bases at V and 4 bases at J; junction bases unmatched: 7. As DNA, the CDR3 is TGTGCCATCGGAAAGGGGACTAGCGGATACGAGCAGTACTTC. Translating gives CAIGKGTSGYEQYF.

This rearrangement joins TRBV27 to TRBJ1-1; a weak D match, TRBD1 (5 bases). The CDR3 loop spans 15 amino acids. V was clipped by 3 bases and J by 3 bases, with 14 bases between them. Looked up from germline, CDR1 is MNHEY and CDR2 is SMNVEV (reference sequence). The CDR3 nucleotides read TGTGCCAGCAGTTTCTCCGTTAGCAGGGACACTGAAGCTTTCTTT. Protein product: CASSFSVSRDTEAFF.

This clonotype was found many times. This chain links TRBV27 with TRBJ2-7; 12 bases line up with TRBD2. Germline V lookup: CDR1 MNHEY, CDR2 SMNVEV (reference sequence). The V gene end was trimmed by 6 bases and the J gene end by 3 bases; junction bases not matched to a gene: 0. The CDR3 contains 13 residues. The CDR3 here is CASRTSGSYEQYF. The CDR3 coding sequence is TGTGCCAGCAGGACTAGCGGGAGCTACGAGCAGTACTTC.

V is TRBV7-8 and J is TRBJ2-4; no firm D call. Germline CDR1 SGHVS, CDR2 FQNEAQ. CDR3 length: 14 residues. Between the trimmed V and J ends, which lost 5 bases and 7 bases, there was a span of 15 bases. CDR3 sequence reads: CASSPGAGNNIQYF. CDR3 DNA: TGTGCCAGCAGCCCCGGCGCCGGTAACAACATTCAGTACTTC.

This clonotype was seen ten or more times. The chain has TRBV20-1 and TRBJ2-7; D perhaps matches TRBD1 (5 bases). The V gene's germline CDR1 is DFQATT and CDR2 SNEGSKA (reference sequence). The CDR3 totals 13 residues. The ends were cut back, 3 bases at V and 7 bases at J, with 16 bases in the middle. CDR3 in amino acids: CSARGRALDEQYF. CDR3 bases: TGCAGTGCTAGGGGCAGGGCCCTCGATGAGCAGTACTTC.

This clonotype was detected only a few times. This chain connects TRBV11-2 to TRBJ2-7; tentative D call: TRBD2 (5 bases). Looked up from germline, CDR1 is SGHAT and CDR2 is FQNNGV. The ends were cut back, 2 bases at V and 2 bases at J, with 7 bases in the middle. The CDR3 runs 13 residues. The CDR3 reads CASSLSGTYEQYF. The CDR3 DNA reads TGTGCCAGCAGCTTAAGCGGAACCTACGAGCAGTACTTC.

A few counts support this clonotype. The chain is built from TRBV29-1 and TRBJ2-2; D gene ambiguous. The V end was cut by 0 bases, the J end by 6 bases, with 5 bases between. Germline V gene lookup returns CDR1 SQVTM and CDR2 ANQGSEA. This CDR3 contains 12 residues. The DNA for the CDR3 is TGCAGCGTTGAAGATTTGCCCGGGGAGCTGTTTTTT. This encodes CSVEDLPGELFF.

This clonotype occurred a few times. This chain links TRBV5-5 with TRBJ1-3, with D unresolved. This CDR3 spans 15 amino acids. Germline V CDR1 and CDR2: SGHKS, YYEKEE (reference sequence). Trimming took 2 bases from V and 7 from J, leaving 16 bases between them. In nucleotides, the CDR3 is TGTGCCAGCAGCTTCTCCAGTTTCCCTGTTAACACCATATATTTT. Translating it yields CASSFSSFPVNTIYF.

This clonotype turned up a few times. The CDR3: CASSSNAITEQFF. DNA of the CDR3: TGTGCCAGCAGTTCCAACGCTATCACTGAGCAGTTCTTC. J is TRBJ2-1 and V is TRBV7-9; D call uncertain. The CDR3 length is 13 residues. V lost 6 bases to trimming and J lost 9 bases, with 15 bases between them. From germline, CDR1 is SEHNR and CDR2 FQNEAQ (reference sequence). Based on the CDR3 plus reference TRBV7-9 and TRBJ2-1, the full variable domain is DTGVSQNPRHKITKRGQNVTFRCDPISEHNRLYWYRQTLGQGPEFLTYFQNEAQLEKSRLLSDRFSAERPKGSFSTLEIQRTEQGDSAMYLCASSSNAITEQFFGPGTRLTVL.

This rearrangement joins TRBV13 to TRBJ2-1; the match to TRBD2 covers 7 bases. The CDR3 sequence is 14 residues long. V shed 5 bases and J 5 bases; nucleotides not matched to a gene: 6. From germline, CDR1 is PRHDT and CDR2 FYEKMQ (reference sequence). The CDR3 nucleotides are TGTGCCAGCAGCGACCGGGACTACAACAATGAGCAGTTCTTC. This gives the protein CASSDRDYNNEQFF. Filled out from reference TRBV13 and TRBJ2-1, the complete variable domain reads AAGVIQSPRHLIKEKRETATLKCYPIPRHDTVYWYQQGPGQDPQFLISFYEKMQSDKGSIPDRFSAQQFSDYHSELNMSSLELGDSALYFCASSDRDYNNEQFFGPGTRLTVL.

This chain joins TRBV2 and TRBJ1-2, with 9 bases lining up with TRBD1. The germline V gene has CDR1 SNHLY and CDR2 FYNNEI. The CDR3 length is 14 residues. Losses at the gene ends were 7 bases for V and 0 bases for J; bases not matched to a gene: 3. CDR3 in amino acids: CASTGTGTNYGYTF. The CDR3 coding sequence is TGTGCCAGCACCGGGACAGGGACTAACTATGGCTACACCTTC.

This clonotype was seen a few times. Here the CDR3 reads CASNAGGRDNEQFF. CDR3 sequence (DNA): TGTGCCAGCAATGCGGGAGGGAGGGACAATGAGCAGTTCTTC. V gene TRBV6-2 or TRBV6-3 combines with J gene TRBJ2-1, with 9 nucleotides matching TRBD2. Trimming at V came to 7 bases and at J to 5 bases, leaving 6 bases not matched to a gene. This CDR3 has 14 residues. Germline assignment: CDR1 MNHEY and CDR2 SVGEGT.